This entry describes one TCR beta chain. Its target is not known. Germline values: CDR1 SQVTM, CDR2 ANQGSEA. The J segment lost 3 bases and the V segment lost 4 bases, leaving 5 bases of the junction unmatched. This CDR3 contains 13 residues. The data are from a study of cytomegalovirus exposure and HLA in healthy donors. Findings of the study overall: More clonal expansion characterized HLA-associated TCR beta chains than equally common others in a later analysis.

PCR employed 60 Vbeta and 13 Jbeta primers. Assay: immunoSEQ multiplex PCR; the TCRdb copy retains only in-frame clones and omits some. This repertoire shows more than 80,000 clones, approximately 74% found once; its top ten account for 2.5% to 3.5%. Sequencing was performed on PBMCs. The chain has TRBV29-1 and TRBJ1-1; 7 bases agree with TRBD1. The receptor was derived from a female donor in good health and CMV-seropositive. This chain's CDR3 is CSVAGTADTEAFF. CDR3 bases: TGCAGCGTTGCCGGGACAGCCGACACTGAAGCTTTCTTT.